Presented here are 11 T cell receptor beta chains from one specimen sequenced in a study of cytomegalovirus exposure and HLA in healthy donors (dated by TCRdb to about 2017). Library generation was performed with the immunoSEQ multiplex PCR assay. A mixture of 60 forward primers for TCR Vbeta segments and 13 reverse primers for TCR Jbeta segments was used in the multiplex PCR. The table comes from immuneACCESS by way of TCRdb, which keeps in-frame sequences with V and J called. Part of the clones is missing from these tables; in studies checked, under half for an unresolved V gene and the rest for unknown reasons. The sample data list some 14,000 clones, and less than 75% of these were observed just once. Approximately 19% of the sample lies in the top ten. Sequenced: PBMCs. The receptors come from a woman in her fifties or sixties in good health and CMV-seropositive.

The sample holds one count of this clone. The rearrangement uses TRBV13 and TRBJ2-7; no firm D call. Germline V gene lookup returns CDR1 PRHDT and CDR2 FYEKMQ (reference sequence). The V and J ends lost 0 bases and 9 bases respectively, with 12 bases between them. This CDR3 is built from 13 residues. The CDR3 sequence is CASSLGSIQRQYF. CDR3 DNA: TGTGCCAGCAGCTTAGGCTCGATCCAGCGGCAGTACTTC.

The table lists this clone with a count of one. In DNA, the CDR3 is TGTGCCATCAGCCCGACAGGGAGCGGAAACACCATATATTTT. It yields the protein CAISPTGSGNTIYF. The chain combines TRBV10-3 with TRBJ1-3; 7 bases are shared with TRBD1. This CDR3 has 14 residues. After removal of 6 bases from V and 4 bases from J, the junction contained 6 bases not matched to a gene. CDR1 is ENHRY and CDR2 is SYGVKD in the germline V gene.

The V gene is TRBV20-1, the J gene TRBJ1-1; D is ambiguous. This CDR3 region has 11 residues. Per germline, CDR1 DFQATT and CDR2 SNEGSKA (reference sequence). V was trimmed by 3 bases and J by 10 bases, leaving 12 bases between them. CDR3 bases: TGCAGTGCTAGGGAAGACCGGGGAGCTTTCTTT. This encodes CSAREDRGAFF.

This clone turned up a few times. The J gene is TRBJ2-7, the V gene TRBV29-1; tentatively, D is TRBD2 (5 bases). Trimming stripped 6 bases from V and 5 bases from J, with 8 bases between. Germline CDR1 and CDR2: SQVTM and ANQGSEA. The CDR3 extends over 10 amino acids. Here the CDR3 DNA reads TGCAGCGTGTGGGAGCACGAGCAGTACTTC. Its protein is CSVWEHEQYF.

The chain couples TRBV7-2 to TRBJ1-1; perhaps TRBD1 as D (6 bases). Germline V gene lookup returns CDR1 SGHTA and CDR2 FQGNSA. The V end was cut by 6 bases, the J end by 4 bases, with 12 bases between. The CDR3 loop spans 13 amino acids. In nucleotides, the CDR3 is TGTGCCAGCAGTTCTCTGACAGGCACTGAAGCTTTCTTT. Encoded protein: CASSSLTGTEAFF.

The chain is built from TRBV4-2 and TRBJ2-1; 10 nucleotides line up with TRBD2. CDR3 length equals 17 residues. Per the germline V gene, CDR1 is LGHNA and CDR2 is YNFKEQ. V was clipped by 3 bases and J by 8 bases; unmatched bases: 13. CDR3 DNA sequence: TGTGCCAGCAGCCAGGGGGTAGCGGGAGGCATCTCGGATGAGCAGTTCTTC. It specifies CASSQGVAGGISDEQFF.

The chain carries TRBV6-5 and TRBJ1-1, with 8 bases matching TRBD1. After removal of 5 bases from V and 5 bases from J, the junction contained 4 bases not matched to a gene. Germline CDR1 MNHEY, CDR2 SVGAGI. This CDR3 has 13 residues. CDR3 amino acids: CASSDRGGTEAFF. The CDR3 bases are TGTGCCAGCAGTGACAGGGGCGGGACTGAAGCTTTCTTT.

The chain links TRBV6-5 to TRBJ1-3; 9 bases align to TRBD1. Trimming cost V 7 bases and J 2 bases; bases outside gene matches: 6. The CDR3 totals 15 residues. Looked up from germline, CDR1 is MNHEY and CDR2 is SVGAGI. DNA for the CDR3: TGTGCCAGCACGGGGAGGACAGGGGCTGGAAACACCATATATTTT. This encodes CASTGRTGAGNTIYF.

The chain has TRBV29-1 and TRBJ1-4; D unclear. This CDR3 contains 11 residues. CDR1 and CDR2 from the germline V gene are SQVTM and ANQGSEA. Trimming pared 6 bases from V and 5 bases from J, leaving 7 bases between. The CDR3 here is CSVWQNEKLFF. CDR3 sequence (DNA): TGCAGCGTGTGGCAAAATGAAAAACTGTTTTTT.

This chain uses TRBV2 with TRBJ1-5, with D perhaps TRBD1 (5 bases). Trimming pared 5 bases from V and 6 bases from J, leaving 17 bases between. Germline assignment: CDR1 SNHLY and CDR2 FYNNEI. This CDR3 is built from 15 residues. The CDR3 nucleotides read TGTGCCAGCAGTATACAGGTTAGCGGGGGTCAGCCCCAGCATTTT. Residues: CASSIQVSGGQPQHF. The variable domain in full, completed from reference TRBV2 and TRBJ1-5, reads EPEVTQTPSHQVTQMGQEVILRCVPISNHLYFYWYRQILGQKVEFLVSFYNNEISEKSEIFDDQFSVERPDGSNFTLKIRSTKLEDSAMYFCASSIQVSGGQPQHFGDGTRLSIL.

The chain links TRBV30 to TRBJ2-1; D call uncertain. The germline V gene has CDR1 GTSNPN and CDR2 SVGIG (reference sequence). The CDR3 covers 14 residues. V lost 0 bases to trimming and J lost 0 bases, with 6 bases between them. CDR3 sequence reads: CAWSVFHSYNEQFF. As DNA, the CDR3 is TGTGCCTGGAGTGTGTTTCACTCCTACAATGAGCAGTTCTTC.